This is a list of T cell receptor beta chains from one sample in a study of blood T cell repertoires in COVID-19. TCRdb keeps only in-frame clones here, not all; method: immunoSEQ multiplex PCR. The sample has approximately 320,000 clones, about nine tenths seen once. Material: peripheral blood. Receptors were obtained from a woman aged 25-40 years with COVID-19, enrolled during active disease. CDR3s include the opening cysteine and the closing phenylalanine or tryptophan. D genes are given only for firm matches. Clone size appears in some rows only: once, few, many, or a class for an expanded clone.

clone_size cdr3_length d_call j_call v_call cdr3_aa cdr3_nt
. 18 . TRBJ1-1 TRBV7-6 CASSPRGAGSLMNTEAFF TGTGCCAGCAGCCCCCGAGGAGCGGGTTCTCTCATGAACACTGAAGCTTTCTTT
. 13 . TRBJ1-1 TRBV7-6 CASSLTEDTEAFF TGTGCCAGCAGCTTGACAGAGGACACTGAAGCTTTCTTT
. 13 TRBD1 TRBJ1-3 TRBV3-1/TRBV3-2 CASRDRGGNTIYF TGTGCCAGCCGGGACAGGGGAGGAAACACCATATATTTT
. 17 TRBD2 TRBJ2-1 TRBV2 CASSQSGLAGGDNEQFF TGTGCCAGCAGCCAATCGGGACTAGCGGGGGGGGACAATGAGCAGTTCTTC
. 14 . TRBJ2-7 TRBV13 CASSLTEASYEQYF TGTGCCAGCAGCTTAACCGAGGCCTCCTACGAGCAGTACTTC
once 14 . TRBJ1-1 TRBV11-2 CASSLAGRGGEAFF TGTGCCAGCAGCTTAGCGGGTCGCGGGGGCGAAGCTTTCTTT
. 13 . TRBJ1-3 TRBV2 CASSEYSGNTIYF TGTGCCAGCAGTGAATACTCTGGAAACACCATATATTTT
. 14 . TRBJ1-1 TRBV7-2 CASSLASQDTEAFF TGTGCCAGCAGCTTAGCCTCCCAGGACACTGAAGCTTTCTTT
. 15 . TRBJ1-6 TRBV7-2 CASSLSGTNNSPLHF TGTGCCAGCAGCTTATCTGGGACAAATAATTCACCCCTCCACTTT
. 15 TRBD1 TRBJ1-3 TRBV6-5 CASSYGVTGGNTIYF TGTGCCAGCAGTTACGGGGTGACAGGGGGAAACACCATATATTTT
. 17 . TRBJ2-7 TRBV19 CASSREDILGYPYEQYF TGTGCCAGTAGTAGGGAGGACATCCTCGGCTACCCCTACGAGCAGTACTTC
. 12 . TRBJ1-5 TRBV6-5 CATKTGGQPQHF TGTGCCACCAAGACCGGGGGTCAGCCCCAGCATTTT
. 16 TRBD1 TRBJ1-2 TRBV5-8 CASSSGQGITNYGYTF TGTGCCAGCAGCTCCGGACAGGGGATCACCAACTATGGCTACACCTTC
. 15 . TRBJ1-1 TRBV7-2 CASSLGANGNTEAFF TGTGCCAGCAGCTTAGGGGCGAACGGGAACACTGAAGCTTTCTTT
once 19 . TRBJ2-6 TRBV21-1 CASSKETAGGPPGANVLTF TGTGCCAGCAGCAAAGAAACAGCGGGGGGACCTCCTGGGGCCAACGTCCTGACTTTC
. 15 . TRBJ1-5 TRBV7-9 CASSLKGGSNQPQHF TGTGCCAGCAGCTTAAAGGGGGGGAGCAATCAGCCCCAGCATTTT
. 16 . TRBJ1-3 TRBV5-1 CASSLEGDSSGNTIYF TGCGCCAGCAGCTTGGAAGGGGATAGCTCTGGAAACACCATATATTTT
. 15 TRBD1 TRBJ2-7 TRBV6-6 CASSRQGPPWGEQYF TGTGCCAGCAGTCGACAGGGCCCCCCCTGGGGCGAGCAGTACTTC
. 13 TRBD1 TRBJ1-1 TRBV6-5 CASSRGRRTEAFF TGTGCCAGCAGCAGGGGGCGGAGGACTGAAGCTTTCTTT
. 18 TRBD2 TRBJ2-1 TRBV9 CASSMGLAGGILSGEQFF TGTGCCAGCAGCATGGGACTAGCGGGGGGGATCTTGAGTGGTGAGCAGTTCTTC
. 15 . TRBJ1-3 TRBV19 CASSRAYPSGNTIYF TGTGCCAGTAGTAGAGCGTATCCCTCTGGAAACACCATATATTTT
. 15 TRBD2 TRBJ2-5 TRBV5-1 CASSFAGTSQETQYF TGCGCCAGCAGCTTTGCCGGGACTAGCCAAGAGACCCAGTACTTC
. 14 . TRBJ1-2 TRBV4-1 CASSATGKVDGYTF TGCGCCAGCAGCGCGACAGGTAAAGTGGATGGCTACACCTTC
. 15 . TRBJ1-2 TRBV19 CASSISPTPYYGYTF TGTGCCAGTAGTATTTCTCCTACCCCATACTATGGCTACACCTTC
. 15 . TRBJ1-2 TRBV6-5 CASSYSRAAPWGYTF TGTGCCAGCAGTTACTCGAGGGCGGCCCCCTGGGGCTACACCTTC
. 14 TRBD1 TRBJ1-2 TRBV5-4 CASSFDRANYGYTF TGTGCCAGCAGTTTCGACAGGGCAAACTATGGCTACACCTTC
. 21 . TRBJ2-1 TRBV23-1 CASSQLGMTGATHPYANEQFF TGCGCCAGCAGTCAACTAGGTATGACAGGCGCTACTCATCCCTATGCGAATGAGCAGTTCTTC
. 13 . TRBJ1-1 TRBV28 CASSFAGVTEAFF TGTGCCAGCAGTTTTGCAGGGGTCACTGAAGCTTTCTTT
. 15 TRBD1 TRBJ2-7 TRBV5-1 CASSLTSTGVGEQYF TGCGCCAGCAGCTTAACCTCGACAGGGGTTGGCGAGCAGTACTTC
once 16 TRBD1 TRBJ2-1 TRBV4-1 CASTEVTGESTDEQFF TGCGCCAGCACCGAGGTTACAGGGGAGAGTACGGATGAGCAGTTCTTC
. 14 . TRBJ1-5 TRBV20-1 CSASSRNSNQPQHF TGCAGTGCTAGTTCGCGTAATAGCAATCAGCCCCAGCATTTT
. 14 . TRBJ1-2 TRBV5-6 CASSLPQGVYGYTF TGTGCCAGCAGTTTACCACAGGGTGTCTATGGCTACACCTTC
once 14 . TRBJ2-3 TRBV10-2 CASREALATVTQYF TGCGCCAGCAGGGAAGCTCTAGCTACGGTTACGCAGTATTTT
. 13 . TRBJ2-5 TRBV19 CASSAGGARSQYF TGTGCCAGTAGTGCGGGCGGGGCTCGGTCCCAGTACTTC
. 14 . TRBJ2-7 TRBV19 CASSLPGTPYEQYF TGTGCCAGTAGTCTCCCCGGGACACCCTACGAGCAGTACTTC
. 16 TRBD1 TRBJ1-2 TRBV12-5 CASGHQQGPVSYGYTF TGTGCTAGTGGACATCAACAGGGGCCGGTCAGCTATGGCTACACCTTC
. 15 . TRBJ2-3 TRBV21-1 CARPLGTSGDDTQYF TGTGCCAGACCCCTAGGGACTAGCGGGGACGATACGCAGTATTTT
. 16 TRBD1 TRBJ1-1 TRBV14 CASSPRPKGTGVEAFF TGTGCCAGCAGCCCACGCCCCAAAGGGACAGGGGTTGAAGCTTTCTTT
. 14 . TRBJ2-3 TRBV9 CASSVTSSTDTQYF TGTGCCAGCAGCGTAACGAGCAGCACAGATACGCAGTATTTT
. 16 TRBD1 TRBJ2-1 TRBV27 CASSRGWDRVYNEQFF TGTGCCAGCAGCCGTGGATGGGACAGGGTCTACAATGAGCAGTTCTTC
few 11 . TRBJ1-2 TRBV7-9 CASSPSLDYTF TGTGCCAGCAGCCCCAGTCTAGACTACACCTTC
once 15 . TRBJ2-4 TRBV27 CASSLTGWAKNIQYF TGTGCCAGCAGTTTAACAGGGTGGGCCAAAAACATTCAGTACTTC
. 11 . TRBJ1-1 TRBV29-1 CSVAEYTEAFF TGCAGCGTCGCGGAGTACACTGAAGCTTTCTTT
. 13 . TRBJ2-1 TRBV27 CASSLDGDYEQFF TGTGCCAGCAGCCTGGACGGGGATTATGAGCAGTTCTTC
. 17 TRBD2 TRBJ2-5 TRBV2 CASSDRLAGVSQETQYF TGTGCCAGCAGTGATCGTCTAGCGGGGGTATCACAAGAGACCCAGTACTTC
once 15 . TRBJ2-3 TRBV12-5 CASGLGGASTDTQYF TGTGCTAGTGGTTTGGGGGGAGCTAGCACAGATACGCAGTATTTT